This TCR beta chain was retrieved from a study of T cells after yellow fever vaccination. TCRdb redid the calling of the 5' RACE reads with MiXCR, one entry per CDR3 protein. Of a few hundred thousand distinct CDR3 sequences in the sample, 17% are singletons; the top ten hold around 15%. CDR1 and CDR2 from the germline V gene are MNHEY and SVGEGT. The trim removed 4 bases at V and 4 bases at J, leaving 15 bases unmatched. CDR3 length equals 18 residues. The chain combines TRBV6-2 or TRBV6-3 with TRBJ2-5; 10 nucleotides match TRBD1. The TCR comes from a man between 18 and 29 years old who received the YFV17D yellow fever vaccine. The sample consisted of PBMCs, taken around 5 days after the first yellow fever vaccination. This chain's CDR3 is CASSWSGGQGYDLETQYF. The CDR3 DNA reads TGTGCCAGCAGTTGGTCCGGGGGACAGGGGTATGACCTAGAGACCCAGTACTTC.